This TCR beta chain was captured in a study of blood T cell repertoires in COVID-19. Profiling relied on immunoSEQ multiplex PCR, and the TCRdb table lists in-frame clones only, not all of them. The sample has over 85,000 clones, around 83% seen once. V trimming: 7 bases; J trimming: 4 bases; junction bases outside the gene matches: 7. This CDR3 is 14 amino acids long. Germline V CDR1 and CDR2: SEHNR, FQNEAQ (reference sequence). J is TRBJ1-2 and V is TRBV7-9; 9 bases match TRBD1. This receptor was taken from a man in his 60s with acute or convalescent COVID-19. Source material: peripheral blood. The CDR3: CASTSQGARYGYTF. Written as DNA, the CDR3 is TGTGCCAGCACCTCACAGGGGGCCCGCTATGGCTACACCTTC. The full variable domain, completed using reference TRBV7-9 and TRBJ1-2, is DTGVSQNPRHKITKRGQNVTFRCDPISEHNRLYWYRQTLGQGPEFLTYFQNEAQLEKSRLLSDRFSAERPKGSFSTLEIQRTEQGDSAMYLCASTSQGARYGYTFGSGTRLTVV.